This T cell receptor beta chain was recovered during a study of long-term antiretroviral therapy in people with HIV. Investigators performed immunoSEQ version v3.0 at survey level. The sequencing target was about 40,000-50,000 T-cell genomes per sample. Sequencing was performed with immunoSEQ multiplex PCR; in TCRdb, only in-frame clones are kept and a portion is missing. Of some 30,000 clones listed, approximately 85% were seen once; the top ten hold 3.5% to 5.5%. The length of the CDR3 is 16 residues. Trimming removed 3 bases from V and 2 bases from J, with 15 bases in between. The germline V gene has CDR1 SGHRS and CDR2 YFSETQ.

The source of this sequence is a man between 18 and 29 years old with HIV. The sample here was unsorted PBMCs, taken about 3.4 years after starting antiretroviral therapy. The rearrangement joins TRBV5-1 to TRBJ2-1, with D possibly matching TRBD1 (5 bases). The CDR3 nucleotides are TGCGCCAGCAGCTCCTTCGGGCAGGGCCCCTACAATGAGCAGTTCTTC. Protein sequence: CASSSFGQGPYNEQFF.